This T cell receptor beta chain was profiled in a study of CD8 T cells in ankylosing spondylitis. The TCR beta libraries were generated through quantitative 5'-RACE incorporating molecular barcodes. TCRdb fed the 5' RACE reads into MiXCR, producing one record per CDR3 protein. Of 120,000 or so distinct CDR3 sequences listed, roughly 13% are singletons. This clonotype was counted only a few times. As yet, its antigen is unknown. Study results and caveats: Past research had described some motif variants in reactive arthritis synovial fluid and blood.

This receptor was taken from a female donor with ankylosing spondylitis or in good health (not recorded which). Sequences were obtained from blood, either unsorted or a sorted T cell fraction (not recorded which).

CDR3 in amino acids: CASSLWGPNEQFF. CDR3 nucleotides: TGTGCCAGCAGTTTGTGGGGGCCCAATGAGCAGTTCTTC. The chain recombines TRBV12-3 or TRBV12-4 with TRBJ2-1; a possible D gene is TRBD1 (6 bases). The CDR3 loop spans 13 amino acids. Trimming removed 3 bases at V and 6 bases at J, with 9 bases between.